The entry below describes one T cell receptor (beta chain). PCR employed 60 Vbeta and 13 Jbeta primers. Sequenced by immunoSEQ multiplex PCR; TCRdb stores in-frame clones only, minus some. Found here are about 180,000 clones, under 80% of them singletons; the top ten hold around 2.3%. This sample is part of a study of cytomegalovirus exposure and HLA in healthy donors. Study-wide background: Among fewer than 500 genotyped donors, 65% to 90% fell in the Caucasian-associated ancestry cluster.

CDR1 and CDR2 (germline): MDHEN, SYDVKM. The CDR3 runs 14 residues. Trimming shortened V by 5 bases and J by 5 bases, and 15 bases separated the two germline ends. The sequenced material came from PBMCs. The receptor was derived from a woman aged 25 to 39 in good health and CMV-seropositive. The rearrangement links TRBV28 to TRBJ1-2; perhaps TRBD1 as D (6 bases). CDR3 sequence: CASSPQGRAYGYTF. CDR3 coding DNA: TGTGCCAGCAGTCCCCAGGGGCGCGCTTATGGCTACACCTTC.